These T cell receptor beta chains were read from a single sample in a study of cytomegalovirus exposure and HLA in healthy donors. Libraries were prepared by immunoSEQ multiplex PCR; TCRdb keeps only in-frame clonotypes and omits some of them. This table has about 65,000 clones, 55% to 65% appearing once. The sample taken for sequencing was PBMCs. These receptors came from a man aged 25-45 years in good health and CMV-seronegative. CDR3s include the opening cysteine and the closing phenylalanine or tryptophan. D genes are given only for firm matches. Some rows mark clone size as missing; the rest say once, few, many or name a class of expanded clone.

d_gene: TRBD1
j_gene: TRBJ2-7
abundance: few
v_gene: TRBV6-5
CDR3nt: TGTGCCAGCAGTTACGCCAGGGACAGCTACGAGCAGTACTTC
CDR3aa: CASSYARDSYEQYF

d_gene: NA
j_gene: TRBJ1-5
abundance: few
v_gene: TRBV6-5
CDR3nt: TGTGCCAGCAGTTACCGGGGAAGTGATCAGCCCCAGCATTTT
CDR3aa: CASSYRGSDQPQHF

d_gene: NA
j_gene: TRBJ2-1
abundance: NA
v_gene: TRBV29-1
CDR3nt: TGCAGCGTTGAAGTGGGGGGGCCATGGGATGAGCAGTTCTTC
CDR3aa: CSVEVGGPWDEQFF

d_gene: TRBD1
j_gene: TRBJ2-3
abundance: NA
v_gene: TRBV29-1
CDR3nt: TGCAGCGCATCCGGGACAGGGGGCTACGATACGCAGTATTTT
CDR3aa: CSASGTGGYDTQYF

d_gene: NA
j_gene: TRBJ1-1
abundance: NA
v_gene: TRBV6-6
CDR3nt: TGTGCCAGCTCTCCCGCCGGGGAGGGGAACACTGAAGCTTTCTTT
CDR3aa: CASSPAGEGNTEAFF

d_gene: NA
j_gene: TRBJ2-3
abundance: NA
v_gene: TRBV30
CDR3nt: TGTGCTGGGAAGGGGTTTCGCACAGATACGCAGTATTTT
CDR3aa: CAGKGFRTDTQYF

d_gene: NA
j_gene: TRBJ2-3
abundance: once
v_gene: TRBV9
CDR3nt: TGTGCCAGCAGCGTAGGAGCCATTCCTACCACAGATACGCAGTATTTT
CDR3aa: CASSVGAIPTTDTQYF

d_gene: NA
j_gene: TRBJ1-6
abundance: NA
v_gene: TRBV28
CDR3nt: TGTGCCAGCTCCTCCAGGGTCCTCCTATGGGGACCCCTCCACTTT
CDR3aa: CASSSRVLLWGPLHF

d_gene: NA
j_gene: TRBJ1-3
abundance: NA
v_gene: TRBV9
CDR3nt: TGTGCCAGCAGCCCCTCCCCAGGGGCGGCTGGAAACACCATATATTTT
CDR3aa: CASSPSPGAAGNTIYF

d_gene: NA
j_gene: TRBJ2-7
abundance: few
v_gene: TRBV6-5
CDR3nt: TGTGCCAGCAGTTATCTCCCACAGCCATCCGGTGGCGAGCAGTACTTC
CDR3aa: CASSYLPQPSGGEQYF

d_gene: TRBD2
j_gene: TRBJ2-1
abundance: NA
v_gene: TRBV15
CDR3nt: TGTGCCACCAGCAAGGCTAGCGGGGGGTACAATGAGCAGTTCTTC
CDR3aa: CATSKASGGYNEQFF

d_gene: NA
j_gene: TRBJ1-5
abundance: NA
v_gene: TRBV23-1
CDR3nt: TGCGCCAGCAGTCAATCCGCGCGGGGACCAGATCAGCCCCAGCATTTT
CDR3aa: CASSQSARGPDQPQHF

d_gene: TRBD1
j_gene: TRBJ1-2
abundance: NA
v_gene: TRBV2
CDR3nt: TGTGCCAGCAGTCGGACAGGAAACTATGGCTACACCTTC
CDR3aa: CASSRTGNYGYTF

d_gene: NA
j_gene: TRBJ2-7
abundance: few
v_gene: TRBV5-4
CDR3nt: TGTGCCAGCCGATCGGAGAACACCTACGAGCAGTACTTC
CDR3aa: CASRSENTYEQYF

d_gene: TRBD1
j_gene: TRBJ2-7
abundance: once
v_gene: TRBV5-6
CDR3nt: TGCGCCAGCAGCTTGACAGGGCGCTACGAGCAGTACTTC
CDR3aa: CASSLTGRYEQYF

d_gene: NA
j_gene: TRBJ1-6
abundance: few
v_gene: TRBV6-5
CDR3nt: TGTGCCAGCAGTTACTCGAGATCGTCACCCCTCCACTTT
CDR3aa: CASSYSRSSPLHF

d_gene: TRBD1
j_gene: TRBJ2-7
abundance: few
v_gene: TRBV29-1
CDR3nt: TGCAGCGCCGCGAGACAGGGTACCAACGAGCAGTACTTC
CDR3aa: CSAARQGTNEQYF

d_gene: TRBD1
j_gene: TRBJ1-2
abundance: NA
v_gene: TRBV6-6
CDR3nt: TGTGCCAGCAGTTACCAGGGACAGGGCAACTATGGCTACACCTTC
CDR3aa: CASSYQGQGNYGYTF

d_gene: TRBD2
j_gene: TRBJ2-3
abundance: NA
v_gene: TRBV7-2
CDR3nt: TGTGCCAGCAGCTTAAGTGGTAGCGGGGGCCGCCAGGCTGCGCAGTATTTT
CDR3aa: CASSLSGSGGRQAAQYF

d_gene: NA
j_gene: TRBJ2-1
abundance: NA
v_gene: TRBV13
CDR3nt: TGTGCCAGCAGCTTATTAAATGAGAGGGAGCAGTTCTTC
CDR3aa: CASSLLNEREQFF

d_gene: NA
j_gene: TRBJ2-2
abundance: NA
v_gene: TRBV7-2
CDR3nt: TGTGCCAGCAGCTTCTCCAGGGTGGGAAACGGGGAGCTGTTTTTT
CDR3aa: CASSFSRVGNGELFF

d_gene: TRBD2
j_gene: TRBJ2-1
abundance: few
v_gene: TRBV11-3
CDR3nt: TGTGCCAGCAGCCCCCCGGTGGGGGGGGGTGAGCAGTTCTTC
CDR3aa: CASSPPVGGGEQFF

d_gene: NA
j_gene: TRBJ2-5
abundance: NA
v_gene: TRBV6-5
CDR3nt: TGTGCCAGCACCCCGGAGGGGAGGCTCCAAGAGACCCAGTACTTC
CDR3aa: CASTPEGRLQETQYF

d_gene: NA
j_gene: TRBJ2-7
abundance: NA
v_gene: TRBV27
CDR3nt: TGTGCCATTCACCCGGGACTCCAATACTTC
CDR3aa: CAIHPGLQYF

d_gene: NA
j_gene: TRBJ2-7
abundance: NA
v_gene: TRBV6-1
CDR3nt: TGTGCCAGTCCTTACGAGCAGTACTTC
CDR3aa: CASPYEQYF

d_gene: TRBD2
j_gene: TRBJ2-3
abundance: few
v_gene: TRBV11-2
CDR3nt: TGTGCCAGCAGCTACACTAGCGGGGGCACAGATACGCAGTATTTT
CDR3aa: CASSYTSGGTDTQYF

d_gene: TRBD1
j_gene: TRBJ1-5
abundance: few
v_gene: TRBV2
CDR3nt: TGTGCCAGCAGTGAACGGGGGGGACAGCTTAATCAGCCCCAGCATTTT
CDR3aa: CASSERGGQLNQPQHF

d_gene: NA
j_gene: TRBJ2-3
abundance: few
v_gene: TRBV7-6
CDR3nt: TGTGCCAGCAGCCTCCAGAGGGGGGGAACAGATACGCAGTATTTT
CDR3aa: CASSLQRGGTDTQYF

d_gene: TRBD2
j_gene: TRBJ2-2
abundance: NA
v_gene: TRBV4-2
CDR3nt: TGTGCCAGCAGCCAAAGGAGTAGCGGGGGGGCGGGCACCGGGGAGCTGTTTTTT
CDR3aa: CASSQRSSGGAGTGELFF

d_gene: TRBD1
j_gene: TRBJ2-5
abundance: few
v_gene: TRBV7-9
CDR3nt: TGTGCCAGCAGCAAAGACAGGGGGAGTCAAGAGACCCAGTACTTC
CDR3aa: CASSKDRGSQETQYF

d_gene: NA
j_gene: TRBJ2-7
abundance: NA
v_gene: TRBV30
CDR3nt: TGTGCCTGGAGTTTGGCGGTCTCCTACGAGCAGTACTTC
CDR3aa: CAWSLAVSYEQYF

d_gene: NA
j_gene: TRBJ2-5
abundance: NA
v_gene: TRBV30
CDR3nt: TGTGCCTGGAGTCTGGGACTCCCCCAAGAGACCCAGTACTTC
CDR3aa: CAWSLGLPQETQYF

d_gene: NA
j_gene: TRBJ2-7
abundance: few
v_gene: TRBV5-1
CDR3nt: TGCGCCAGCAGCCCGGCCCGGGAAGGCGAGCAGTACTTC
CDR3aa: CASSPAREGEQYF

d_gene: TRBD2
j_gene: TRBJ2-3
abundance: NA
v_gene: TRBV7-2
CDR3nt: TGTGCCAGCAGCTTAGGCCCGGGACTACATACGCAGTATTTT
CDR3aa: CASSLGPGLHTQYF

d_gene: NA
j_gene: TRBJ1-1
abundance: few
v_gene: TRBV6-1
CDR3nt: TGTGCCAGCAGTGACTTAGATTCCACTGAAGCTTTCTTT
CDR3aa: CASSDLDSTEAFF

d_gene: TRBD1
j_gene: TRBJ1-2
abundance: NA
v_gene: TRBV6-6
CDR3nt: TGTGCCAGCAGTCAGACAGGGGAAAGTGGCTACACCTTC
CDR3aa: CASSQTGESGYTF

d_gene: NA
j_gene: TRBJ2-5
abundance: NA
v_gene: TRBV6-1
CDR3nt: TGTGCCAGCATGCGAGGAGCGGAAGAGACCCAGTACTTC
CDR3aa: CASMRGAEETQYF

d_gene: TRBD1
j_gene: TRBJ2-4
abundance: few
v_gene: TRBV5-4
CDR3nt: TGTGCCAGCAGCCAGACAGGGTCCAAAAACATTCAGTACTTC
CDR3aa: CASSQTGSKNIQYF

d_gene: NA
j_gene: TRBJ1-1
abundance: NA
v_gene: TRBV30
CDR3nt: TGTGCCTGGAGTGTACGGGGATGGGGCACTGAAGCTTTCTTT
CDR3aa: CAWSVRGWGTEAFF

d_gene: NA
j_gene: TRBJ2-3
abundance: few
v_gene: TRBV29-1
CDR3nt: TGCAGCGTTGAAGGGACTCCAAATACGCAGTATTTT
CDR3aa: CSVEGTPNTQYF

d_gene: NA
j_gene: TRBJ2-3
abundance: NA
v_gene: TRBV5-1
CDR3nt: TGCGCCAGCAGCTTGGAAGCGGCCGGCACAGATACGCAGTATTTT
CDR3aa: CASSLEAAGTDTQYF

d_gene: TRBD1
j_gene: TRBJ2-7
abundance: NA
v_gene: TRBV29-1
CDR3nt: TGCAGCGTTGAAGGCGACAGGGGTCCTGCCGGCGAGCAGTACTTC
CDR3aa: CSVEGDRGPAGEQYF

d_gene: TRBD1
j_gene: TRBJ2-7
abundance: NA
v_gene: TRBV7-9
CDR3nt: TGTGCCAGCAGCCTAATGGGACAGTCTTACGAGCAGTACTTC
CDR3aa: CASSLMGQSYEQYF

d_gene: TRBD1
j_gene: TRBJ1-5
abundance: NA
v_gene: TRBV4-1
CDR3nt: TGCGCCAGCAGCCCATCCCGGACAGGGAATCAGCCCCAGCATTTT
CDR3aa: CASSPSRTGNQPQHF

d_gene: TRBD1
j_gene: TRBJ1-2
abundance: NA
v_gene: TRBV30
CDR3nt: TGTGCCTGGAGCCTGGGACAGGGGGCGCGTGGTGGCTACACCTTC
CDR3aa: CAWSLGQGARGGYTF

d_gene: NA
j_gene: TRBJ2-1
abundance: NA
v_gene: TRBV11-2
CDR3nt: TGTGCCAGCAGCTTAGCCCAAAGCGTGGGCAGGGGGGACTGGGAGGTCTTC
CDR3aa: CASSLAQSVGRGDWEVF

d_gene: NA
j_gene: TRBJ1-1
abundance: NA
v_gene: TRBV2
CDR3nt: TGTGCCAGCAACAGCCTCCGGGGGTTGAACACTGAAGCTTTCTTT
CDR3aa: CASNSLRGLNTEAFF

d_gene: NA
j_gene: TRBJ1-1
abundance: NA
v_gene: TRBV7-9
CDR3nt: TGTGCCAGCAGCTTTGGTCCGGACACTGAAGCTTTCTTT
CDR3aa: CASSFGPDTEAFF

d_gene: NA
j_gene: TRBJ1-2
abundance: few
v_gene: TRBV5-6
CDR3nt: TGTGCCAGCAGCGCCGGAGGGTATGGCTACACCTTC
CDR3aa: CASSAGGYGYTF

d_gene: TRBD1
j_gene: TRBJ2-5
abundance: NA
v_gene: TRBV12-5
CDR3nt: TGTGCTAGTGGTCACCGACAGGGGGGCGACCAAGAGACCCAGTACTTC
CDR3aa: CASGHRQGGDQETQYF

d_gene: NA
j_gene: TRBJ1-1
abundance: NA
v_gene: TRBV30
CDR3nt: TGTGCCTGGAGCCGCGGGGGAGGGAGCACTGAAGCTTTCTTT
CDR3aa: CAWSRGGGSTEAFF

d_gene: NA
j_gene: TRBJ2-3
abundance: NA
v_gene: TRBV29-1
CDR3nt: TGCAGCGTTGATAACGGTCTAGCCAGCACAGATACGCAGTATTTT
CDR3aa: CSVDNGLASTDTQYF

d_gene: TRBD2
j_gene: TRBJ2-7
abundance: NA
v_gene: TRBV6-5
CDR3nt: TGTGCCAGCAGTTACCACACAAGCGGGGGGGGTGTCGAGCAGTACTTC
CDR3aa: CASSYHTSGGGVEQYF

d_gene: TRBD1
j_gene: TRBJ1-1
abundance: NA
v_gene: TRBV5-1
CDR3nt: TGCGCCAGCAGCTTCTCACAGGGGATGATGAACACTGAAGCTTTCTTT
CDR3aa: CASSFSQGMMNTEAFF

d_gene: NA
j_gene: TRBJ1-5
abundance: few
v_gene: TRBV4-1
CDR3nt: TGCGCCAGCAGCCCTAGGGGGGGCGGCGCAGAGGCCCAGCATTTT
CDR3aa: CASSPRGGGAEAQHF